This T cell receptor (beta chain) was found in a study of T and B cells in COVID-19 patients. Study findings and constraints: Early severe-case samples and blood from mildly ill patients during symptoms were in short supply. In COVID-19 patients, T cell receptor beta variable and joining gene use was reportedly strongly skewed.

The V and J ends lost 5 bases and 2 bases respectively, with 13 bases between them. CDR3 size: 14 residues. Germline CDR1 reads SGHTA; CDR2 reads FQGNSA. This clonotype was counted a few times. Its specificity is not known. Each TRB amplification used about 250-550 ng of genomic DNA from blood. Multiplex PCR with BIOMED2 TRB-A/B primer pools amplified TRB rearrangements. TCRdb independently ran MiXCR on the multiplex PCR reads; one entry per CDR3 protein. The sample has 20,000 to 30,000 distinct CDR3 sequences; 30% to 35% are singletons. The source is a human donor who had recovered from COVID-19. This chain links TRBV7-2 with TRBJ2-7, with D tentatively TRBD2 (5 bases). The material sequenced was blood. CDR3 protein: CASSQRRVPYEQYF. In DNA form, the CDR3 reads TGTGCCAGCAGCCAGCGGCGCGTTCCCTACGAGCAGTACTTC.